The 5 T cell receptor beta chains presented below share a single source sample, sequenced in a study of shared clonotypes between healthy human individuals. Assay used: immunoSEQ multiplex PCR; TCRdb lists only in-frame clones, some missing. The sample contains 1,100,000 or so clones, 75% to 80% of which appear only once. Material: memory CD4+ T cells from PBMCs. The subset: CD45RA-negative fraction. These TCRs come from a man aged 18 to 29 in good health. Some clones in this sample may be carry-over from other donors' samples.

The chain links TRBV4-1 to TRBJ2-1; tentatively, D is TRBD1 or TRBD2 (5 bases each). Trimming took 1 base from V and 5 from J, leaving 12 bases between them. CDR1 MGHRA and CDR2 YSYEKL come from the germline V gene. The CDR3 covers 15 residues. As DNA, the CDR3 is TGCGCCAGCAGCCAAGGAACCCGGGGCCACAATGAGCAGTTCTTC. It encodes CASSQGTRGHNEQFF.

About this clone: Additional DNA sequences in this sample encode the identical CDR3. The chain carries TRBV9 and TRBJ2-5; D uncertain. Germline-derived CDR1 and CDR2 are SGDLS and YYNGEE. The CDR3 spans 13 residues. V gave up 0 bases and J gave up 4 bases, with 7 bases separating them. The CDR3 DNA follows: TGTGCCAGCAGCGTAGCTACGGGAGAGACCCAGTACTTC. Encoded protein: CASSVATGETQYF. The whole variable domain, filled in from reference TRBV9 and TRBJ2-5, reads DSGVTQTPKHLITATGQRVTLRCSPRSGDLSVYWYQQSLDQGLQFLIQYYNGEERAKGNILERFSAQQFPDLHSELNLSSLELGDSALYFCASSVATGETQYFGPGTRLLVL.

This clone was observed once. V usage is TRBV4-1 and J usage is TRBJ2-1; TRBD2 matches at 11 bases. CDR3 length equals 18 residues. V lost 4 bases and J lost 9; bases outside the gene matches: 17. Germline values: CDR1 MGHRA, CDR2 YSYEKL. CDR3 coding DNA: TGCGCCAGCAGCCCGCGACTAGCGGGGCTGACGGACCGAGGTGAGCAGTTCTTC. Its protein is CASSPRLAGLTDRGEQFF.

The genes are TRBV7-3 and TRBJ2-2, with 9 bases aligning to TRBD2. CDR1 is SGHTA, CDR2 FQGTGA, per germline. This CDR3 spans 16 amino acids. With V trimmed by 1 base and J by 7 bases, 7 bases remained unmatched. CDR3 region: CASSLSGSGSIGELFF. The CDR3 bases are TGTGCCAGCAGCTTAAGTGGTAGCGGGAGTATCGGGGAGCTGTTTTTT.

The rearrangement links TRBV30 to TRBJ1-3; a weak D match, TRBD1 (6 bases). V was cut by 4 bases and J by 4 bases, with 11 bases left in between. There are 13 residues in the CDR3. CDR1 and CDR2 (germline): GTSNPN, SVGIG (reference sequence). The CDR3 reads CAWTQGSGNTIYF. The CDR3 DNA reads TGTGCCTGGACCCAGGGGTCCGGAAACACCATATATTTT.